This T cell receptor beta chain was identified during a study of T cells in Graves' hyperthyroidism and ophthalmopathy (dated by TCRdb to the late 2010s). General notes on the study: Peripheral blood was collected at initial diagnosis, before any treatment. The approximately 100 discovery patients were randomly split 7:3 into training and test sets. An independent validation cohort of some 18 hyperthyroidism patients and 17 patients who later progressed to ophthalmopathy tested prospective prediction of ophthalmopathy. Once sampling was done, hyperthyroidism patients were given methimazole at a starting dose of 30 mg daily, whereas ophthalmopathy patients were given high-dose intravenous methylprednisolone. The study also compared thyroid tissue and blood T-cell repertoires from several Graves' hyperthyroidism patients. According to the paper, TCR Vbeta CDR3 sequencing was carried out on over 130 peripheral blood samples, which came from over 40 ophthalmopathy, roughly 75 hyperthyroidism and some 17 progressor patients. To identify distinguishing TCR V-J signatures, a discovery cohort of 100 patients was used, comprising 40 to 45 with Graves' ophthalmopathy and 55 to 65 with stable Graves' hyperthyroidism.

Moderately to severely active disease, a Clinical Activity Score of at least 3, a NOSPECS grade of at least 4, and a duration under 3 months were present in ophthalmopathy patients. Any patient with an uncontrolled infection, another autoimmune disease, pregnancy or lactation was excluded. Clinical symptoms, serum thyroxine and TRAb, thyroid ultrasound, and orbital computed tomography formed the basis for the diagnoses. PBMCs were separated from roughly 10 ml of fresh peripheral blood using Ficoll-Paque density gradient centrifugation. Total RNA was extracted with Trizol reagent, and quality was checked on an Agilent 2100 Bioanalyzer. The paper as a whole reports these results and caveats: No statistical method was used to set the sample size in advance, and investigators knew the group allocation. Most expanded thyroid clonotypes (frequency above 0.001) were also detected in blood, a finding suggesting that blood repertoires may reflect thyroid immune responses. In validation, the model predicted progression to ophthalmopathy with 65% to 71% sensitivity and roughly 72% specificity, a median of about 6 months before onset. Ophthalmopathy was separated from stable hyperthyroidism by a 13 V-J signature model, with approximately 85% sensitivity and about 81% specificity obtained in cross-validation and 80%/75% obtained in testing.

The sample holds many counts of this clonotype. What antigen it recognizes has not been identified. No quality values exist for individual bases; no much larger clone is one base distant. Amplification of TCR beta CDR3 regions was carried out from RNA transcripts. For the first round of RT-PCR on the TCR CDR3, the HTBI primer set was used together with the Qiagen OneStep RT-PCR kit. Libraries were constructed in a second round of multiplex PCR, after which size selection and purification were performed. Libraries were sequenced paired-end with 100 bp reads on an Illumina HiSeq2000. The original pipeline was this. SOAPnuke was used to process the raw data, throwing out any read that contained adapters or uncalled bases, had a mean Phred below 15, or lacked an exact constant-primer or identifier match. High-quality paired reads were merged using COPE v1.2.5, and each unique nucleotide sequence was defined as a clonotype. Clonotypes were aligned to IMGT TRBV, TRBD and TRBJ reference segments using MiTCR v1.1. Analysis was restricted to V-J combinations with a frequency above 0.0001, which covered 98% to 99.2% of repertoires. A TCS score was defined as the ratio of F50 (clonal expansion) to E x V (chaos), with BLOSUM62-based TCRdist applied between CDR3 peptides within each V-J. Welch's t-statistics and random forest reduced some 510 V-J features to 10 to 15, which were used in a naive Bayes classifier (R e1071). TCRdb itself trimmed the public reads at Q25 with fastp, ran MiXCR and retained productive beta chains. Duplicate CDR3 protein sequences are folded into a single record with the most common DNA and genes. The V and J calls were determined by TCRdb, not by the authors. Recorded for this sample are 660,000 or so distinct CDR3 sequences; about a fifth of them occurred a single time. More than 30% of the sample goes to the ten largest clones.

This TCR was sampled from a man in his thirties or forties with Graves' ophthalmopathy. Sequenced input: blood.

The bases read TGTGCCAGCAGTTTAAATGGGGGCAATGAAAAACTGTTTTTT. It codes for CASSLNGGNEKLFF. This sequence uses TRBV12-3 or TRBV12-4 and TRBJ1-4; a tentative D match to TRBD1 spans 6 bases. The CDR3 numbers 14 residues from cysteine through phenylalanine. Only the CDR3 DNA is retained, 42 bases long and in frame from the first base. Trimming costs V 2 bases and J 5 bases, and their ends lie 9 bases apart.